The 25 T cell receptor beta chains below come from one sample, sequenced in a study of technical replicates of blood from several donors. Assay used: immunoSEQ multiplex PCR; TCRdb lists only in-frame clones, some missing. The data contain over 85,000 clones, 95% to 97% of them singletons. The sample taken for sequencing was T cells isolated from PBMCs. The source of these receptors is a human donor in good health.

The chain joins TRBV5-4 to TRBJ2-1; D gene ambiguous. V was trimmed by 2 bases and J by 5 bases, leaving 17 bases between them. The length of the CDR3 is 16 residues. Germline V lookup: CDR1 SGHNT, CDR2 YYREEE (reference sequence). CDR3 bases: TGTGCCAGCAGCTTCCTCGAGATCATTGAAAACAATGAGCAGTTCTTC. Its translation is CASSFLEIIENNEQFF.

The chain recombines TRBV5-4 with TRBJ2-7; possible D gene TRBD2, 6 bases. This CDR3 spans 14 amino acids. Germline lookup yields CDR1 SGHNT and CDR2 YYREEE (reference sequence). V was trimmed by 3 bases and J by 4 bases, leaving 14 bases between them. The DNA for the CDR3 is TGTGCCAGCAGCTCTGGGGGACTTGTGTACGAGCAGTACTTC. Its protein is CASSSGGLVYEQYF.

V is TRBV5-1 and J is TRBJ2-7; the match to TRBD1 covers 7 bases. Germline loops: CDR1 SGHRS, CDR2 YFSETQ. J gave up 5 bases and V 3 bases, and 8 bases lay outside the gene matches. This CDR3 is built from 14 residues. DNA of the CDR3: TGCGCCAGCAGCTGGACAGGTGACGGGGACGAGCAGTACTTC. Its translation: CASSWTGDGDEQYF.

The chain links TRBV6-6 to TRBJ2-4; 7 bases agree with TRBD1. V shed 4 bases, J shed 2 bases, and the junction held 5 bases outside the gene matches. Germline CDR1 MNHNY, CDR2 SVGAGI (reference sequence). The CDR3 runs 15 residues. The CDR3, as DNA: TGTGCCAGCAGTTCCGAGGGGGCGTCCAAAAACATTCAGTACTTC. Translation gives CASSSEGASKNIQYF.

The genes are TRBV10-3 and TRBJ2-5, with D tentatively TRBD2 (6 bases). Germline CDR1 reads ENHRY; CDR2 reads SYGVKD. This CDR3 is built from 13 residues. V lost 2 bases and J 5 bases, leaving 9 bases between the germline ends. CDR3 region: CAISEEGGETQYF. The CDR3 DNA is TGTGCCATCAGTGAGGAAGGAGGGGAGACCCAGTACTTC.

This sequence joins TRBV28 and TRBJ2-5, with 12 bases matching TRBD2. The CDR3 totals 15 residues. The V gene end was trimmed by 6 bases and the J gene end by 6 bases; junction bases not matched to a gene: 8. Germline V gives CDR1 MDHEN, CDR2 SYDVKM. CDR3: CASSYRTSGKKTQYF. The DNA for the CDR3 is TGTGCCAGCAGCTACCGGACTAGCGGGAAAAAGACCCAGTACTTC.

The V gene is TRBV9, the J gene TRBJ2-2; unclear D gene. The CDR3 runs 12 residues. The germline CDR1 and CDR2 sequences are SGDLS and YYNGEE. The V end lost 3 bases, the J end lost 6 bases, and 6 bases lay between the germline ends. The CDR3 reads CASSGSAGELFF. CDR3 DNA: TGTGCCAGCAGCGGGAGTGCCGGGGAGCTGTTTTTT.

A single count supports this clone. V is TRBV18 and J is TRBJ2-1; 8 bases agree with TRBD1. This CDR3 has 15 residues. With 0 bases clipped from V and 9 bases from J, the junction kept 7 bases outside the gene matches. Germline V lookup: CDR1 KGHSH, CDR2 LQKENI. CDR3 DNA: TGTGCCAGCTCACCACCGATGACAGGGGAAGGTGAGCAGTTCTTC. Its translation is CASSPPMTGEGEQFF.

This clone was picked up one time. The CDR3 DNA reads TGTGCCTGGAGTGGAGGTCCCTATGGCTACACCTTC. As protein: CAWSGGPYGYTF. The chain employs TRBV30 and TRBJ1-2; D gene unclear. Trimming took 1 base from V and 4 from J, leaving 7 bases between them. The CDR3 loop spans 12 amino acids. The germline V gene has CDR1 GTSNPN and CDR2 SVGIG (reference sequence).

The gene calls are TRBV28 and TRBJ2-7; 10 bases fit TRBD2. J lost 5 bases, V lost 2 bases, and 6 bases had no gene match. Germline assignment: CDR1 MDHEN and CDR2 SYDVKM. This CDR3 has 15 amino acids. In DNA form, the CDR3 reads TGTGCCAGCAGTTTACTAGCGGGAGCGTCAGACGAGCAGTACTTC. Translated: CASSLLAGASDEQYF.

The chain is built from TRBV27 and TRBJ2-7, with 7 bases aligning to TRBD1. Germline CDR1 and CDR2: MNHEY and SMNVEV (reference sequence). Trimming at V came to 3 bases and at J to 5 bases, leaving 4 bases not matched to a gene. This CDR3 has 13 amino acids. The CDR3 sequence: CASSFEQGNEQYF. The CDR3 nucleotides are TGTGCCAGCAGTTTTGAACAGGGGAACGAGCAGTACTTC.

This chain uses TRBV7-6 with TRBJ2-2, with no clear D. V was clipped by 5 bases and J by 2 bases, with 12 bases between them. In germline, CDR1 is SGHVS, CDR2 FNYEAQ. CDR3 length: 15 residues. The CDR3 DNA follows: TGTGCCAGCAGCCACCCCCTGCGTAACACCGGGGAGCTGTTTTTT. The encoded protein is CASSHPLRNTGELFF.

The chain is built from TRBV5-4 and TRBJ2-1, with D possibly being TRBD1 (5 bases). The V gene's germline CDR1 is SGHNT and CDR2 YYREEE (reference sequence). Trimming cost V 4 bases and J 0 bases, with 17 bases left between them. CDR3 length: 17 amino acids. The CDR3 nucleotides read TGTGCCAGCAGCCGAAGGGGCGCCACCCACTCCTACAATGAGCAGTTCTTC. This sequence encodes CASSRRGATHSYNEQFF.

This sequence joins TRBV5-5 and TRBJ2-5; 8 bases are shared with TRBD1. Losses at the gene ends were 2 bases for V and 5 bases for J; bases not matched to a gene: 5. CDR3 length: 14 residues. Per germline, CDR1 SGHKS and CDR2 YYEKEE (reference sequence). This chain's CDR3 is CASSFGNRGETQYF. The CDR3 region has the DNA TGTGCCAGCAGCTTTGGTAACAGGGGGGAGACCCAGTACTTC.

This rearrangement joins TRBV13 to TRBJ2-5, with 10 bases aligning to TRBD2. The CDR3 length is 15 residues. The trim removed 0 bases at V and 3 bases at J, leaving 1 base unmatched. Per the germline V gene, CDR1 is PRHDT and CDR2 is FYEKMQ (reference sequence). The CDR3 sequence is CASSLGGLAEETQYF. The DNA of the CDR3 is TGTGCCAGCAGCTTAGGCGGACTAGCGGAAGAGACCCAGTACTTC.

The V gene is TRBV15, the J gene TRBJ1-3; no reliable D call. The CDR3 has 17 amino acids. V lost 0 bases and J lost 0, with 12 bases in between. Germline values: CDR1 LNHNV, CDR2 YYDKDF (reference sequence). For the CDR3, the DNA is TGTGCCACCAGCAGAGATTTCACCTATTTCTCTGGAAACACCATATATTTT. Encoded protein: CATSRDFTYFSGNTIYF.

This chain joins TRBV30 and TRBJ1-4; 9 bases agree with TRBD1. CDR3 length: 12 amino acids. The trim removed 5 bases at V and 7 bases at J, leaving 2 bases unmatched. Per germline, CDR1 GTSNPN and CDR2 SVGIG (reference sequence). The CDR3 nucleotides read TGTGCCTGGGGACAGGGGAGTGAAAAACTGTTTTTT. Residues: CAWGQGSEKLFF.

The chain employs TRBV5-6 and TRBJ2-7, with TRBD2 matching 9 bases. There are 13 residues in the CDR3. Trimming cost V 3 bases and J 6 bases; bases outside gene matches: 4. Germline V gives CDR1 SGHDT, CDR2 YYEEEE. CDR3 nucleotides: TGTGCCAGCAGCTACATGCGGGAGGGCGAGCAGTACTTC. The encoded protein is CASSYMREGEQYF.

The chain carries TRBV6-5 and TRBJ2-2; tentative D call: TRBD1 (6 bases). Deletions cut 6 bases from V and 1 base from J, with 12 bases between. Germline V gene data show CDR1 as MNHEY and CDR2 as SVGAGI. The CDR3 has 15 amino acids. CDR3 protein: CASRNYRENTGELFF. The CDR3 bases are TGTGCCAGCAGAAACTACAGGGAGAACACCGGGGAGCTGTTTTTT.

The chain is built from TRBV27 and TRBJ2-2; 7 bases align to TRBD2. The germline CDR1 and CDR2 sequences are MNHEY and SMNVEV (reference sequence). J was trimmed by 4 bases and V by 2 bases; bases with no gene match: 7. The CDR3 is 16 residues long. The DNA of the CDR3 is TGTGCCAGCAGTTTAAAAGGGAGGGCGGGCACCGGGGAGCTGTTTTTT. As protein: CASSLKGRAGTGELFF.

J is TRBJ2-1 and V is TRBV20-1; D remains ambiguous. V was clipped by 6 bases and J by 4 bases, with 4 bases between them. The germline gives CDR1 DFQATT, CDR2 SNEGSKA (reference sequence). The CDR3 sequence is 10 residues long. The CDR3 nucleotides read TGCAGTGCCCATTACAATGAGCAGTTCTTC. It encodes CSAHYNEQFF.

The chain uses TRBV7-2 and TRBJ1-1, with TRBD1 matching 8 bases. The CDR3 contains 14 residues. V shed 5 bases, J shed 4 bases, and the junction held 6 bases outside the gene matches. Germline V gene lookup returns CDR1 SGHTA and CDR2 FQGNSA. Here the CDR3 reads CASSPGQEVTEAFF. DNA for the CDR3: TGTGCCAGCAGCCCGGGACAGGAAGTCACTGAAGCTTTCTTT.

The genes are TRBV29-1 and TRBJ1-2; 7 bases match TRBD1. V shed 7 bases and J 3 bases; nucleotides not matched to a gene: 5. Germline values: CDR1 SQVTM, CDR2 ANQGSEA. This CDR3 comprises 12 residues. The CDR3 loop reads CSAGQLDYGYTF. CDR3 nucleotide sequence: TGCAGCGCGGGACAGCTAGACTATGGCTACACCTTC.

This sequence joins TRBV27 and TRBJ2-7; 11 nucleotides match TRBD2. Trimming took 2 bases from V and 2 from J; bases not matched to a gene: 2. The germline gives CDR1 MNHEY, CDR2 SMNVEV (reference sequence). The CDR3 length is 15 residues. CDR3 coding DNA: TGTGCCAGCAGTTTAACTAGCGGGAGTACCTACGAGCAGTACTTC. Translated: CASSLTSGSTYEQYF.

The gene calls are TRBV5-1 and TRBJ2-5, with TRBD2 identical over 9 bases. Trimming took 0 bases from V and 1 from J; bases not matched to a gene: 4. This CDR3 spans 16 amino acids. Germline CDR1 and CDR2: SGHRS and YFSETQ. CDR3 region: CASSLAIAGAQETQYF. The DNA of the CDR3 is TGCGCCAGCAGCTTGGCCATAGCGGGAGCCCAAGAGACCCAGTACTTC.